Listed here are 5 T cell receptor beta chains from one sample, sequenced in a study of T cell responses to AZD1222 COVID-19 vaccine. Using immunoSEQ multiplex PCR, the repertoire was profiled, and TCRdb retains in-frame clones only, with some absent. The sample consists of about 76,000 clones, 90% of them appearing once. The sample was peripheral blood, taken on day 0 of AZD1222 vaccination. The receptors originated from an adult in good health.

The chain is built from TRBV12-3 or TRBV12-4 and TRBJ2-2; no reliable D call. Trimming pared 3 bases from V and 8 bases from J, leaving 10 bases between. The CDR3 runs 13 residues. CDR3 in amino acids: CASSFLSSGELFF. The CDR3 DNA reads TGTGCCAGCAGTTTTCTCTCGAGTGGGGAGCTGTTTTTT.

The rearrangement links TRBV13 to TRBJ2-7, with 14 bases identical to TRBD2. Germline values: CDR1 PRHDT, CDR2 FYEKMQ (reference sequence). The CDR3 length is 18 residues. The ends lost 5 bases at V and 7 bases at J; junction bases unmatched: 16. This chain's CDR3 is CASSPGTSGSKGRGEQYF. In DNA, the CDR3 is TGTGCCAGCAGCCCCGGGACTAGCGGGAGCAAAGGAAGAGGGGAGCAGTACTTC.

V gene TRBV5-1 combines with J gene TRBJ1-4, with no clear D. Germline V lookup: CDR1 SGHRS, CDR2 YFSETQ. This CDR3 is 14 amino acids long. V dropped 0 bases and J dropped 7 bases, with 10 bases sitting between them. The CDR3 region has the DNA TGCGCCAGCAGCTTGGATGATCGGGTTGAAAAACTGTTTTTT. Its protein product is CASSLDDRVEKLFF.

The chain carries TRBV6-2 or TRBV6-3 and TRBJ1-1; 7 bases agree with TRBD1. V was pared by 0 bases and J by 6 bases, with 1 base of the junction left unmatched. CDR1 and CDR2 (germline): MNHEY, SVGEGT. This CDR3 has 13 residues. Written as DNA, the CDR3 is TGTGCCAGCAGTTACTCCACAGGGGCTGAAGCTTTCTTT. The encoded protein is CASSYSTGAEAFF.

The chain carries TRBV27 and TRBJ1-1; D is undetermined. V was shortened by 5 bases and J by 2 bases, with 12 bases between the two germline ends. The CDR3 has 14 residues. Germline V gene sequence: CDR1 MNHEY, CDR2 SMNVEV (reference sequence). CDR3 region: CASSSTFSNTEAFF. For the CDR3, the DNA is TGTGCCAGCAGTAGTACATTCTCAAACACTGAAGCTTTCTTT.